Following are 20 T cell receptor beta chains from one sample sequenced in a study of regulatory T cells in long-lasting Graves disease (dated by TCRdb to 2020 to 2022). In light of the paper, this sample's time point label describes: persistent/refractory GD, antithyroid drugs over 5 years with positive TRAb. For both TCR sequencing and RNA sequencing, RNA was extracted from PBMCs in TRIzol. The receptor library was made with multiplex PCR. Sequencer: Illumina HiSeq 4000. TCR beta libraries were built with iRepertoire HTBI primers and Arm-PCR amplification of CDR3 regions. Through fastp at Q25 and MiXCR, TCRdb rebuilt clones from the public reads, retaining in-frame beta chains. Rows are unified per CDR3 protein, each entry keeping the most common DNA and genes. This sample is represented by about 450,000 distinct CDR3 sequences; around a quarter of them were singletons. Over 25% of the sample rests with the top ten.

The source material was peripheral blood mononuclear cells (PBMCs), sampled when the disease was refractory, from a patient treated with antithyroid drugs. All receptors come from a female donor with Graves disease.

This clonotype was observed a few times. The chain joins TRBV20-1 to TRBJ2-7; the match to TRBD1 covers 9 bases. The CDR3 is 13 residues long. Per germline, CDR1 DFQATT and CDR2 SNEGSKA (reference sequence). The V gene end was trimmed by 5 bases and the J gene end by 4 bases; junction bases not matched to a gene: 6. CDR3 nucleotides: TGCAGTGCTCACAGGGGGCAAGGTTACGAGCAGTACTTC. Its protein product is CSAHRGQGYEQYF.

The chain couples TRBV11-3 to TRBJ1-1, with a tentative D call TRBD1 (6 bases). Per the germline V gene, CDR1 is SGHNT and CDR2 is YENEEA. This CDR3 spans 13 amino acids. The V gene lost 5 bases and the J gene lost 2 bases, with 9 bases spanning the gap. CDR3 in amino acids: CASSDRINTEAFF. The DNA of the CDR3 is TGTGCCAGCAGCGACAGGATAAACACTGAAGCTTTCTTT.

This chain links TRBV14 with TRBJ1-2; D may be TRBD1 (5 bases). CDR1 is SGHDN and CDR2 is FVKESK in the germline V gene. The V and J ends lost 5 bases and 5 bases respectively, with 15 bases between them. This CDR3 has 14 amino acids. CDR3 loop: CASSGRGPGYGYTF. As DNA, the CDR3 is TGTGCCAGCAGCGGTAGGGGCCCCGGTTATGGCTACACCTTC.

This clonotype was counted only a few times. The gene calls are TRBV5-1 and TRBJ2-7; TRBD2 agrees at 13 bases. The CDR3 has 18 residues. V shed 3 bases, J shed 0 bases, and the junction held 9 bases outside the gene matches. Per germline, CDR1 SGHRS and CDR2 YFSETQ. This CDR3 is CASSSGTSGTKSSYEQYF. The CDR3 DNA follows: TGCGCCAGCAGCTCCGGGACTAGCGGGACCAAAAGCTCCTACGAGCAGTACTTC.

This clonotype showed up just a few times. The chain has TRBV24-1 and TRBJ2-7; D is uncertain. The CDR3 spans 11 residues. Trimming removed 3 bases at V and 5 bases at J, with 4 bases between. Per the germline V gene, CDR1 is KGHDR and CDR2 is SFDVKD. CDR3 loop: CATSDVNEQYF. The CDR3 DNA reads as TGTGCCACCAGTGATGTAAACGAGCAGTACTTC.

The chain has TRBV24-1 and TRBJ2-5; D may be TRBD1 (5 bases). With 4 bases removed from V and 1 base from J, the gap between germline ends came to 12 bases. The CDR3 contains 15 residues. Germline values: CDR1 KGHDR, CDR2 SFDVKD. Here the CDR3 reads CATSDTGLGQETQYF. The CDR3 nucleotides are TGTGCCACCAGTGACACAGGTTTGGGCCAAGAGACCCAGTACTTC.

This clonotype has a single count. Possible read error: a much larger clone is one base away. The rearrangement uses TRBV28 and TRBJ2-7, with 7 bases aligning to TRBD2. Per germline, CDR1 MDHEN and CDR2 SYDVKM. The CDR3 extends over 15 amino acids. The CDR3 loop is CASSFSGGSIYEQCF. In DNA form, the CDR3 reads TGTGCCAGCAGTTTCTCGGGCGGGAGTATCTACGAGCAGTGCTTC. The full variable domain, completed using reference TRBV28 and TRBJ2-7, is DVKVTQSSRYLVKRTGEKVFLECVQDMDHENMFWYRQDPGLGLRLIYFSYDVKMKEKGDIPEGYSVSREKKERFSLILESASTNQTSMYLCASSFSGGSIYEQCFGPGTRLTVT.

CDR3 loop: CASSGSNTGELFF. For the CDR3, the DNA is TGTGCCAGCAGCGGTAGTAACACCGGGGAGCTGTTTTTT. The rearrangement uses TRBV9 and TRBJ2-2, with D hard to call. The length of the CDR3 is 13 residues. Germline V gene sequence: CDR1 SGDLS, CDR2 YYNGEE. V shed 3 bases and J shed 2 bases, with 5 bases lying between them.

This clonotype was picked up many times. V gene TRBV10-3 combines with J gene TRBJ1-1; D uncertain. Germline assignment: CDR1 ENHRY and CDR2 SYGVKD. The CDR3 runs to 11 residues. V was trimmed by 5 bases and J by 7 bases, leaving 8 bases between them. CDR3 in amino acids: CAISPGGEAFF. CDR3 coding DNA: TGTGCCATCAGTCCTGGCGGTGAAGCTTTCTTT.

This clonotype was detected ten times or more. V usage is TRBV2 and J usage is TRBJ2-5; 10 nucleotides agree with TRBD2. Germline CDR1 and CDR2: SNHLY and FYNNEI. V lost 5 bases, J lost 5 bases, and 5 bases stayed unmatched. The CDR3 has 14 residues. DNA of the CDR3: TGTGCCAGCAGTCTAGCGGGAGAGACGGAGACCCAGTACTTC. Translating gives CASSLAGETETQYF.

This clonotype was seen at least ten times. The V gene is TRBV18, the J gene TRBJ1-5; 8 bases are shared with TRBD1. Trimming cost V 8 bases and J 4 bases; bases outside gene matches: 7. This CDR3 region has 14 residues. Germline loops: CDR1 KGHSH, CDR2 LQKENI. The CDR3 DNA follows: TGTGCCAGCAGTCCAGGGACAGGTAATCAGCCCCAGCATTTT. Amino acid sequence: CASSPGTGNQPQHF. The variable domain in full, completed from reference TRBV18 and TRBJ1-5, reads NAGVMQNPRHLVRRRGQEARLRCSPMKGHSHVYWYRQLPEEGLKFMVYLQKENIIDESGMPKERFSAEFPKEGPSILRIQQVVRGDSAAYFCASSPGTGNQPQHFGDGTRLSIL.

This clonotype was detected ten times or more. Written as DNA, the CDR3 is TGTGCCAGCAGCGCTAGCGGGCGGGAGACCCAGTACTTC. Translated, it gives CASSASGRETQYF. V gene TRBV6-1 combines with J gene TRBJ2-5; TRBD2 matches at 8 bases. Per germline, CDR1 MNHNS and CDR2 SASEGT. The CDR3 spans 13 residues. V lost 6 bases to trimming and J lost 5 bases; unmatched junction nucleotides: 5.

The chain has TRBV5-1 and TRBJ2-1; 9 bases are shared with TRBD2. Germline trimming cut 0 bases from V and 4 bases from J; bases unmatched to any gene: 5. CDR3 size: 16 residues. Germline loops: CDR1 SGHRS, CDR2 YFSETQ. Here the CDR3 reads CASSLAGLADYNEQFF. CDR3 in DNA: TGCGCCAGCAGCTTGGCGGGACTAGCTGATTACAATGAGCAGTTCTTC.

This clonotype has only a few counts. The rearrangement links TRBV6-1 to TRBJ2-7; D not certain. Germline V lookup: CDR1 MNHNS, CDR2 SASEGT. The CDR3 length is 14 residues. The ends were cut back, 2 bases at V and 2 bases at J, with 10 bases in the middle. The CDR3 region has the DNA TGTGCCAGCAGTGAATTTGTACTTCCCTACGAGCAGTACTTC. Residues: CASSEFVLPYEQYF.

This clonotype has only a few counts. The chain uses TRBV6-2 or TRBV6-3 and TRBJ2-4; TRBD2 matches at 11 bases. This CDR3 contains 17 residues. The ends lost 2 bases at V and 0 bases at J; junction bases unmatched: 3. Germline V gives CDR1 MNHEY, CDR2 SVGEGT. The CDR3 nucleotides are TGTGCCAGCAGTTACGGGACTAGCGGACTAGCCAAAAACATTCAGTACTTC. Amino acid sequence: CASSYGTSGLAKNIQYF.

This clonotype occurred a few times. A much larger clone differs by one base, so this may be a read error. The V and J genes are TRBV28 and TRBJ1-2, with D perhaps TRBD1 (5 bases). V was cut by 6 bases and J by 8 bases, with 16 bases left in between. Looked up from germline, CDR1 is MDHEN and CDR2 is SYDVKM. The CDR3 spans 13 residues. For the CDR3, the DNA is TGTGCCAGCAGCCAATCGGGGGTTCGCGGCTACACCTTC. Its protein is CASSQSGVRGYTF.

The chain has TRBV5-1 and TRBJ2-7; 8 bases agree with TRBD1. J was trimmed by 4 bases and V by 1 base; bases with no gene match: 10. The CDR3 has 16 amino acids. The germline gives CDR1 SGHRS, CDR2 YFSETQ. The CDR3 loop is CASSLLGTGQTYEQYF. CDR3 nucleotide sequence: TGCGCCAGCAGCTTGTTGGGGACAGGACAGACTTACGAGCAGTACTTC.

This clonotype was observed a few times. The J gene is TRBJ2-1, the V gene TRBV20-1; 11 positions match TRBD2. The CDR3 is 15 amino acids. With V trimmed by 3 bases and J by 7 bases, 8 bases remained unmatched. The V gene's germline CDR1 is DFQATT and CDR2 SNEGSKA (reference sequence). The CDR3 DNA follows: TGCAGTGCTAGCCCCGGGACTAGCGGTCCGAATGAGCAGTTCTTC. It encodes CSASPGTSGPNEQFF.

This clonotype has ten or more counts. The genes are TRBV6-5 and TRBJ2-7; TRBD1 aligns across 7 bases. The CDR3 has 16 residues. Per germline, CDR1 MNHEY and CDR2 SVGAGI. J was trimmed by 2 bases and V by 3 bases; bases with no gene match: 10. CDR3 in amino acids: CASSYFPGTAAYEQYF. The CDR3 nucleotides read TGTGCCAGCAGTTATTTCCCCGGGACAGCTGCCTACGAGCAGTACTTC.

V usage is TRBV10-3 and J usage is TRBJ2-3, with 7 bases fitting TRBD1. Trimming removed 10 bases from V and 2 bases from J; junction bases left unmatched: 15. The CDR3 extends over 16 amino acids. Germline V CDR1 and CDR2: ENHRY, SYGVKD. The CDR3 sequence: CATRVGDRLFTDTQYF. DNA of the CDR3: TGTGCCACAAGGGTGGGGGACAGACTTTTCACAGATACGCAGTATTTT.